What follows are 3 T cell receptor beta chains derived from one specimen sequenced in a study of blood T cell repertoires in COVID-19. Generated by immunoSEQ multiplex PCR, the TCRdb table keeps only in-frame clones and is missing some. The data contain 210,000 or so clones, roughly four fifths of them singletons. Material: PBMCs or T cells enriched from blood (not recorded which). The receptors shown here come from a man aged 55 to 70 who had recovered from COVID-19.

V is TRBV19 and J is TRBJ2-5; 9 positions agree with TRBD1. Looked up from germline, CDR1 is LNHDA and CDR2 is SQIVND (reference sequence). Trimming cost V 4 bases and J 4 bases; bases outside gene matches: 4. The CDR3 has 14 residues. The CDR3 is CASSRDRAAETQYF. The CDR3 nucleotides read TGTGCCAGTAGTAGGGACAGGGCTGCAGAGACCCAGTACTTC.

The J gene is TRBJ1-4, the V gene TRBV27; possibly TRBD1 for D (5 bases). Trimming cost V 7 bases and J 8 bases, with 20 bases left between them. Germline V gives CDR1 MNHEY, CDR2 SMNVEV (reference sequence). The CDR3 is 15 residues long. CDR3 bases: TGTGCCAGCAAACCGCTGGGGCAGGCTAGGGAAAAACTGTTTTTT. It encodes CASKPLGQAREKLFF.

The rearrangement links TRBV2 to TRBJ1-2; possible D gene TRBD1, 5 bases. The CDR3 is 14 residues long. Germline V lookup: CDR1 SNHLY, CDR2 FYNNEI. V lost 3 bases, J lost 2 bases, and 10 bases lay in between. The DNA of the CDR3 is TGTGCCAGCAGTGATTGGGGCAGAAACTATGGCTACACCTTC. This encodes CASSDWGRNYGYTF. Supplemented by reference TRBV2 and TRBJ1-2, the full variable domain reads EPEVTQTPSHQVTQMGQEVILRCVPISNHLYFYWYRQILGQKVEFLVSFYNNEISEKSEIFDDQFSVERPDGSNFTLKIRSTKLEDSAMYFCASSDWGRNYGYTFGSGTRLTVV.